The source of this T cell receptor (beta chain) is a study of T cell responses to AZD1222 COVID-19 vaccine. Across the study: Pooling of second doses given at about 4 or about 12 weeks was done.

Turning to this clone: As yet, its antigen is unknown.

The CDR3 contains 15 residues. Germline loops: CDR1 LGHNA, CDR2 YNFKEQ. Trimming stripped 0 bases from V and 4 bases from J, with 9 bases between. Profiling relied on immunoSEQ multiplex PCR, and the TCRdb table lists in-frame clones only, not all of them. Among over 150,000 clones, 85% to 90% were seen once, and the ten largest hold more than 5.5%. Notes on the study in general: There were mostly white British donors and more females than males, and clonal diversity was possibly underestimated. After two AZD1222 doses, spike-specific TCR breadth and depth rose versus day 0. Repertoires were obtained only post-peak T cell response.

This chain links TRBV4-2 with TRBJ1-4; D gene unclear. Sequences were derived from peripheral blood, sampled on day 0 of AZD1222 vaccination. This clonotype was obtained from an adult in good health. The CDR3 sequence: CASSQDYGFNEKLFF. CDR3 coding DNA: TGTGCCAGCAGCCAAGATTACGGGTTTAATGAAAAACTGTTTTTT.